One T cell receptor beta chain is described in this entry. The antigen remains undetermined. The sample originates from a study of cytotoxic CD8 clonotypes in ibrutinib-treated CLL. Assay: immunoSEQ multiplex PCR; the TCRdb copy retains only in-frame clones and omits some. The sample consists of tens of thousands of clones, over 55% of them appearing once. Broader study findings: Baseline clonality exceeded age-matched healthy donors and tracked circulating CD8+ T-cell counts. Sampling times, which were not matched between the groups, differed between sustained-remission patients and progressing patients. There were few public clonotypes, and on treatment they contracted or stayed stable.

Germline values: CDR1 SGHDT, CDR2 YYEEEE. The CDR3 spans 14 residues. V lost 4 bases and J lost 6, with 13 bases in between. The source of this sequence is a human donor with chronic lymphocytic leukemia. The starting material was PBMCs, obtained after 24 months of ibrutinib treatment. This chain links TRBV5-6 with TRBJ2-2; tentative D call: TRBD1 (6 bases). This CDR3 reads CASSPPTGPGELFF. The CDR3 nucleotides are TGTGCCAGCAGCCCGCCTACAGGGCCCGGGGAGCTGTTTTTT. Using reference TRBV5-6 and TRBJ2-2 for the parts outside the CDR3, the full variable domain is DAGVTQSPTHLIKTRGQQVTLRCSPKSGHDTVSWYQQALGQGPQFIFQYYEEEERQRGNFPDRFSGHQFPNYSSELNVNALLLGDSALYLCASSPPTGPGELFFGEGSRLTVL.